Presented here are 15 T cell receptor beta chains from one specimen sequenced in a study of human T cells and chemical hapten exposure. Extraction yielded total RNA from whole blood (unfractionated). TCRdb passed the 5' RACE reads through MiXCR, listing each CDR3 protein once. Of roughly 110,000 distinct CDR3 sequences in the sample, around a fifth are singletons; the top ten hold 2.5% to 3%. Every receptor here comes from a human donor in good health.

This chain connects TRBV11-2 to TRBJ2-1, with unresolved D. Trimming pared 0 bases from V and 12 bases from J, leaving 24 bases between. There are 17 residues in the CDR3. Germline values: CDR1 SGHAT, CDR2 FQNNGV. The CDR3, as DNA: TGTGCCAGCAGCTTAGAAGGGCGGCCAGCCTACAATGAGCGGCAGTTCTTC. Encoded protein: CASSLEGRPAYNERQFF. The variable domain in full, with the rest retrieved from reference TRBV11-2 and TRBJ2-1, is EAGVAQSPRYKIIEKRQSVAFWCNPISGHATLYWYQQILGQGPKLLIQFQNNGVVDDSQLPKDRFSAERLKGVDSTLKIQPAKLEDSAVYLCASSLEGRPAYNERQFFGPGTRLTVL.

The chain employs TRBV28 and TRBJ2-7; possible D gene TRBD2, 6 bases. Germline V CDR1 and CDR2: MDHEN, SYDVKM. The CDR3 sequence is 14 residues long. V gave up 4 bases and J gave up 2 bases, with 12 bases separating them. CDR3 loop: CASSSPTRTYEQYF. Written as DNA, the CDR3 is TGTGCCAGCAGTTCGCCGACTAGAACCTACGAGCAGTACTTC. Based on the CDR3 plus reference TRBV28 and TRBJ2-7, the full variable domain is DVKVTQSSRYLVKRTGEKVFLECVQDMDHENMFWYRQDPGLGLRLIYFSYDVKMKEKGDIPEGYSVSREKKERFSLILESASTNQTSMYLCASSSPTRTYEQYFGPGTRLTVT.

This clonotype was seen only a few times. The J gene is TRBJ2-1, the V gene TRBV10-3; the match to TRBD2 covers 16 bases. Trimming took 6 bases from V and 0 from J; bases not matched to a gene: 8. The CDR3 consists of 19 residues. Germline CDR1 and CDR2: ENHRY and SYGVKD. CDR3 loop: CAIRPGLAGGPSSYNEQFF. The CDR3 coding sequence is TGTGCCATCAGGCCGGGACTAGCGGGAGGGCCGAGCTCCTACAATGAGCAGTTCTTC.

In this sample, this clonotype turned up once. The rearrangement joins TRBV19 to TRBJ2-1; TRBD2 matches 11 bases. Germline V gene lookup returns CDR1 LNHDA and CDR2 SQIVND (reference sequence). There are 14 residues in the CDR3. The V and J ends lost 9 bases and 0 bases, in that order; junction bases with no gene match: 1. The DNA for the CDR3 is TGTGCCAGCACTAGCGGGAGCTCCTACAATGAGCAGTTCTTC. This codes for CASTSGSSYNEQFF.

Only a few counts were recorded for this clonotype. V usage is TRBV5-1 and J usage is TRBJ2-6; weak D call: TRBD1 (5 bases). CDR1 and CDR2 from the germline V gene are SGHRS and YFSETQ. V was pared by 0 bases and J by 4 bases, with 11 bases between. This CDR3 is built from 16 residues. Here the CDR3 DNA reads TGCGCCAGCAGCTTGGAAGGGGCGCGGGGGGCCAACGTCCTGACTTTC. Protein: CASSLEGARGANVLTF.

This clonotype was seen a handful of times. V gene TRBV7-3 combines with J gene TRBJ2-5; the D is unclear. The CDR3 length is 14 residues. Germline V CDR1 and CDR2: SGHTA, FQGTGA. V lost 4 bases and J 5 bases, leaving 14 bases between the germline ends. This CDR3 reads CASSSAGPRETQYF. The CDR3 nucleotides are TGTGCCAGCAGCTCGGCCGGGCCCCGGGAGACCCAGTACTTC.

This clonotype was seen a few times. In nucleotides, the CDR3 is TGTGCCAGCAGCCAATTTCCGGGACGGGAGCAGTTCTTC. This codes for CASSQFPGREQFF. The chain links TRBV14 to TRBJ2-1, with D perhaps TRBD1 or TRBD2 (5 bases each). V lost 2 bases to trimming and J lost 10 bases, with 12 bases between them. This CDR3 is built from 13 residues. In germline, CDR1 is SGHDN, CDR2 FVKESK. The full variable domain, with the rest looked up from reference TRBV14 and TRBJ2-1, is EAGVTQFPSHSVIEKGQTVTLRCDPISGHDNLYWYRRVMGKEIKFLLHFVKESKQDESGMPNNRFLAERTGGTYSTLKVQPAELEDSGVYFCASSQFPGREQFFGPGTRLTVL.

This clonotype showed up just a few times. The gene calls are TRBV11-2 and TRBJ2-1; 7 positions agree with TRBD2. The CDR3 contains 15 residues. J gave up 4 bases and V 1 base, and 4 bases lay outside the gene matches. Germline V lookup: CDR1 SGHAT, CDR2 FQNNGV. The DNA for the CDR3 is TGTGCCAGCAGCTTAGGAGGGGAGGGGTACAATGAGCAGTTCTTC. Translated: CASSLGGEGYNEQFF.

The genes are TRBV29-1 and TRBJ2-1; 7 bases align to TRBD1. Trimming cost V 0 bases and J 7 bases; bases outside gene matches: 3. The CDR3 is 13 residues long. Germline V lookup: CDR1 SQVTM, CDR2 ANQGSEA. CDR3 in amino acids: CSVEDLRGNEQFF. In DNA, the CDR3 is TGCAGCGTTGAAGATCTCAGGGGGAATGAGCAGTTCTTC.

V is TRBV28 and J is TRBJ2-1, with D uncertain. The germline V and J ends were trimmed by 5 bases and 2 bases, with 10 bases remaining between them. The CDR3 spans 14 residues. In germline, CDR1 is MDHEN, CDR2 SYDVKM. The CDR3 nucleotides are TGTGCCAGCAGTCCACAACTACCCTACAATGAGCAGTTCTTC. Encoded protein: CASSPQLPYNEQFF. The full variable domain, with the rest looked up from reference TRBV28 and TRBJ2-1, is DVKVTQSSRYLVKRTGEKVFLECVQDMDHENMFWYRQDPGLGLRLIYFSYDVKMKEKGDIPEGYSVSREKKERFSLILESASTNQTSMYLCASSPQLPYNEQFFGPGTRLTVL.

V is TRBV20-1 and J is TRBJ1-3, with D uncertain. Germline V gene data show CDR1 as DFQATT and CDR2 as SNEGSKA (reference sequence). The CDR3 has 16 residues. The V end lost 6 bases, the J end lost 0 bases, and 18 bases lay between the germline ends. In DNA, the CDR3 is TGCAGTGCCCGGACCCGGCCCCAACCCTCTGGAAACACCATATATTTT. This gives the protein CSARTRPQPSGNTIYF.

The chain combines TRBV29-1 with TRBJ1-1; D not certain. CDR1 SQVTM and CDR2 ANQGSEA come from the germline V gene. The CDR3 extends over 15 amino acids. V shed 5 bases and J shed 1 base, with 17 bases lying between them. The CDR3 spells CSVLASRNPNTEAFF. The CDR3, as DNA: TGCAGCGTTCTAGCGAGTAGAAACCCGAACACTGAAGCTTTCTTT.

The genes are TRBV6-5 and TRBJ2-2; 8 nucleotides agree with TRBD2. The V segment lost 7 bases and the J segment 5 bases; nucleotides outside the gene matches: 3. CDR1 and CDR2 (germline): MNHEY, SVGAGI. The CDR3 spans 13 residues. For the CDR3, the DNA is TGTGCCAGCATCCGGGGGGGGACCGGGGAGCTGTTTTTT. Protein sequence: CASIRGGTGELFF.

The V gene is TRBV29-1, the J gene TRBJ2-7; D gene ambiguous. CDR1 is SQVTM and CDR2 is ANQGSEA in the germline V gene. Between the trimmed V and J ends, which lost 1 base and 7 bases, there was a span of 14 bases. The CDR3 is made up of 13 amino acids. The DNA of the CDR3 is TGCAGCGTTGAAGGTCGGGCCGGAAGGGAGCAGTACTTC. Translated: CSVEGRAGREQYF.

The chain joins TRBV28 to TRBJ1-5; 8 positions agree with TRBD1. This CDR3 has 17 residues. With 5 bases clipped from V and 7 bases from J, the junction kept 16 bases outside the gene matches. The germline gives CDR1 MDHEN, CDR2 SYDVKM. CDR3 protein: CASSPSGAGGNMQPQHF. The CDR3 DNA sequence: TGTGCCAGCAGTCCAAGTGGGGCAGGGGGCAATATGCAGCCCCAGCATTTT.